The 26 T cell receptor beta chains in this list originate from one sample, sequenced in a study of blood T cell repertoires in COVID-19. Data came from immunoSEQ multiplex PCR; TCRdb stores just in-frame clones and leaves some out. The sample consists of 100,000 to 150,000 clones, roughly 84% of them appearing once. The sequenced sample consisted of peripheral blood. These receptors all come from a man aged 60-69 years with acute or convalescent COVID-19.

The chain uses TRBV6-5 and TRBJ1-2; maybe TRBD1 (6 bases). The CDR3 sequence is 15 residues long. Trimming cost V 6 bases and J 0 bases, with 14 bases left between them. The germline V gene has CDR1 MNHEY and CDR2 SVGAGI. CDR3 DNA sequence: TGTGCCAGCAGCCGAGGACAGCTCTCTAACTATGGCTACACCTTC. Amino acids: CASSRGQLSNYGYTF.

The rearrangement joins TRBV7-9 to TRBJ2-3; 10 nucleotides align to TRBD2. V shed 4 bases, J shed 5 bases, and the junction held 6 bases outside the gene matches. Germline CDR1 is SEHNR and CDR2 is FQNEAQ (reference sequence). The CDR3 covers 15 residues. The DNA for the CDR3 is TGTGCCAGCAGCTCCCTTAGCGGGGGGTTAGATACGCAGTATTTT. Protein: CASSSLSGGLDTQYF.

This clone has a handful of counts. The rearrangement links TRBV7-6 to TRBJ2-1; 8 bases align to TRBD2. This CDR3 is built from 15 residues. V trimming: 5 bases; J trimming: 4 bases; junction bases outside the gene matches: 7. From germline, CDR1 is SGHVS and CDR2 FNYEAQ. CDR3 residues: CASSPRLAGYNEQFF. CDR3 DNA sequence: TGTGCCAGCAGCCCCCGCTTAGCGGGGTACAATGAGCAGTTCTTC.

This chain uses TRBV5-5 with TRBJ1-5; the match to TRBD1 covers 11 bases. Germline CDR1 is SGHKS and CDR2 is YYEKEE (reference sequence). V shed 4 bases, J shed 6 bases, and the junction held 9 bases outside the gene matches. The CDR3 has 16 amino acids. The CDR3 DNA follows: TGTGCCAGCAGCCCTACTTCCGGGACAGGGGGTCAGCCCCAGCATTTT. Translating gives CASSPTSGTGGQPQHF.

The V call is TRBV10-2, the J call TRBJ1-4; D possibly corresponds to TRBD1 (6 bases). The CDR3 loop spans 15 amino acids. Trimming left V 7 bases short and J 8 bases short, with 20 bases between. Germline CDR1 WSHSY, CDR2 SAAADI. This chain's CDR3 is CASNGGRGAREKLFF. In DNA, the CDR3 is TGCGCCAGCAATGGGGGGAGGGGGGCGAGAGAAAAACTGTTTTTT.

The V call is TRBV19, the J call TRBJ1-4; the match to TRBD1 covers 9 bases. Germline values: CDR1 LNHDA, CDR2 SQIVND (reference sequence). CDR3 size: 15 residues. The junction had 5 bases not matched to a gene; V was cut back by 4 bases and J by 5 bases. The DNA of the CDR3 is TGTGCCAGTAGTACCTTACAGGGGGCCAATGAAAAACTGTTTTTT. It specifies CASSTLQGANEKLFF.

This chain joins TRBV3-1 (or the pseudogene TRBV3-2) and TRBJ2-3; D uncertain. The CDR3 is 15 amino acids. The V end was cut by 4 bases, the J end by 1 base, with 12 bases between. The germline V gene has CDR1 LGHDT and CDR2 YNNKEL (reference sequence). The CDR3 sequence is CASSPPLGGTDTQYF. CDR3 sequence (DNA): TGTGCCAGCAGCCCACCCCTAGGAGGCACAGATACGCAGTATTTT.

The chain is built from TRBV14 and TRBJ2-6; 7 nucleotides match TRBD1. CDR3 length: 15 residues. The V gene's germline CDR1 is SGHDN and CDR2 FVKESK. J gave up 3 bases and V 4 bases, and 3 bases lay outside the gene matches. The CDR3 sequence is CASSPTGRGANVLTF. The CDR3 DNA sequence: TGTGCCAGCAGCCCGACAGGGCGTGGGGCCAACGTCCTGACTTTC.

V gene TRBV2 combines with J gene TRBJ1-2, with 8 bases identical to TRBD1. The CDR3 is made up of 14 amino acids. V trimming: 6 bases; J trimming: 7 bases; junction bases outside the gene matches: 10. Per the germline V gene, CDR1 is SNHLY and CDR2 is FYNNEI. The CDR3 is CASSIDRGASGYTF. The CDR3 nucleotides are TGTGCCAGCAGCATCGACAGGGGAGCGAGTGGCTACACCTTC.

This rearrangement joins TRBV5-1 to TRBJ1-5, with TRBD1 as a possible D gene (6 bases). Trimming pared 2 bases from V and 7 bases from J, leaving 16 bases between. The V gene's germline CDR1 is SGHRS and CDR2 YFSETQ. This CDR3 contains 15 residues. CDR3 in amino acids: CASSFAGESGQPQHF. In DNA form, the CDR3 reads TGCGCCAGCAGCTTCGCAGGGGAGAGTGGGCAGCCCCAGCATTTT.

The chain uses TRBV6-1 and TRBJ2-5; 7 bases align to TRBD2. This CDR3 has 15 residues. Germline trimming cut 0 bases from V and 5 bases from J; bases unmatched to any gene: 6. Germline CDR1 reads MNHNS; CDR2 reads SASEGT. CDR3 residues: CASSEARGTKETQYF. For the CDR3, the DNA is TGTGCCAGCAGTGAAGCGCGGGGGACGAAGGAGACCCAGTACTTC.

In this sample, this clone turned up once. The chain carries TRBV19 and TRBJ2-7; the match to TRBD1 covers 7 bases. CDR1 LNHDA and CDR2 SQIVND come from the germline V gene (reference sequence). The CDR3 spans 14 residues. With V trimmed by 4 bases and J by 4 bases, 7 bases remained unmatched. CDR3 nucleotide sequence: TGTGCCAGTAGTACCTCGACAGGGTCGTACGAGCAGTACTTC. Translated, it gives CASSTSTGSYEQYF.

V usage is TRBV6-5 and J usage is TRBJ2-7; TRBD1 might be the D (5 bases). CDR1 is MNHEY, CDR2 SVGAGI, per germline. The CDR3 has 13 amino acids. V was pared by 4 bases and J by 6 bases, with 13 bases between. In DNA, the CDR3 is TGTGCCAGCAGTTGGGGCAGCGACTCCGAGCAGTACTTC. Translated, it gives CASSWGSDSEQYF.

The chain couples TRBV11-3 to TRBJ2-2; D gene unclear. Between the trimmed V and J ends, which lost 5 bases and 0 bases, there was a span of 4 bases. The CDR3 has 13 residues. Germline CDR1 reads SGHNT; CDR2 reads YENEEA. The CDR3 nucleotides read TGTGCCAGCAGCCCTCCGAACACCGGGGAGCTGTTTTTT. Protein: CASSPPNTGELFF.

The chain has TRBV19 and TRBJ1-5, with TRBD1 as a possible D gene (5 bases). The CDR3 loop spans 15 amino acids. Trimming stripped 1 base from V and 1 base from J, with 8 bases between. Germline-derived CDR1 and CDR2 are LNHDA and SQIVND (reference sequence). CDR3 sequence (DNA): TGTGCCAGTAGTATAGCAGGGCAGAGCAATCAGCCCCAGCATTTT. Translation gives CASSIAGQSNQPQHF. Variable domain in full (rest from reference TRBV19 and TRBJ1-5): DGGITQSPKYLFRKEGQNVTLSCEQNLNHDAMYWYRQDPGQGLRLIYYSQIVNDFQKGDIAEGYSVSREKKESFPLTVTSAQKNPTAFYLCASSIAGQSNQPQHFGDGTRLSIL.

This chain links TRBV19 with TRBJ1-5; possible D gene TRBD1, 5 bases. Germline V gives CDR1 LNHDA, CDR2 SQIVND (reference sequence). Trimming took off 3 bases at V and 2 bases at J, with 11 bases between the two ends. CDR3 size: 15 residues. CDR3 in DNA: TGTGCCAGTAGTATCAATAGGGGCCGCAATCAGCCCCAGCATTTT. This translates into CASSINRGRNQPQHF.

The chain combines TRBV19 with TRBJ1-2, with D unresolved. Per the germline V gene, CDR1 is LNHDA and CDR2 is SQIVND (reference sequence). V lost 5 bases and J 2 bases, leaving 9 bases between the germline ends. CDR3 length: 13 amino acids. The DNA for the CDR3 is TGTGCCAGTAGTTTTCCGGGAAACTATGGCTACACCTTC. Translated: CASSFPGNYGYTF. The full variable domain, with the rest looked up from reference TRBV19 and TRBJ1-2, is DGGITQSPKYLFRKEGQNVTLSCEQNLNHDAMYWYRQDPGQGLRLIYYSQIVNDFQKGDIAEGYSVSREKKESFPLTVTSAQKNPTAFYLCASSFPGNYGYTFGSGTRLTVV.

The V and J genes are TRBV10-3 and TRBJ2-1; 11 positions agree with TRBD2. The CDR3 consists of 13 residues. The germline gives CDR1 ENHRY, CDR2 SYGVKD. Germline trimming cut 8 bases from V and 6 bases from J; bases unmatched to any gene: 3. The CDR3 sequence is CAIGTSGVNEQFF. CDR3 coding DNA: TGTGCCATCGGGACTAGCGGCGTCAATGAGCAGTTCTTC.

The V gene is TRBV5-1, the J gene TRBJ1-1; TRBD1 agrees at 9 bases. This CDR3 has 16 residues. Germline CDR1 is SGHRS and CDR2 is YFSETQ. V was clipped by 2 bases and J by 0 bases; unmatched bases: 5. The CDR3 nucleotides read TGCGCCAGCAGCTTATACAGGGGGCTCATGAACACTGAAGCTTTCTTT. It specifies CASSLYRGLMNTEAFF.

V gene TRBV7-9 combines with J gene TRBJ2-3, with 7 bases that match TRBD2. The CDR3 spans 15 residues. Germline V gives CDR1 SEHNR, CDR2 FQNEAQ (reference sequence). J lost 6 bases, V lost 1 base, and 7 bases had no gene match. The CDR3 region has the DNA TGTGCCAGCAGCTTAGATGCGAGGCGGGGGGATACGCAGTATTTT. This gives the protein CASSLDARRGDTQYF.

This chain joins TRBV30 and TRBJ1-5; D is perhaps TRBD1 (6 bases). Germline CDR1 GTSNPN, CDR2 SVGIG (reference sequence). V lost 5 bases to trimming and J lost 6 bases, with 14 bases between them. The CDR3 sequence is 13 residues long. The CDR3 bases are TGTGCCTGGGCCGGGGGGGCTGCTCAGCCCCAGCATTTT. Translation gives CAWAGGAAQPQHF.

The chain joins TRBV12-3 or TRBV12-4 to TRBJ1-1; D is ambiguous. Between the trimmed V and J ends, which lost 6 bases and 0 bases, there was a span of 8 bases. The CDR3 covers 13 residues. The CDR3 DNA sequence: TGTGCCAGCAGCCTGACACTGAACACTGAAGCTTTCTTT. The encoded protein is CASSLTLNTEAFF.

V is TRBV24-1 and J is TRBJ2-1; a possible D gene is TRBD1 (7 bases). V was cut by 4 bases and J by 4 bases, with 13 bases left in between. Germline CDR1 reads KGHDR; CDR2 reads SFDVKD. This CDR3 is built from 15 residues. CDR3 protein: CATSERDRLYNEQFF. DNA for the CDR3: TGTGCCACCAGTGAGCGGGACAGACTATACAATGAGCAGTTCTTC.

V usage is TRBV3-1 (or the pseudogene TRBV3-2) and J usage is TRBJ2-6; 10 bases are shared with TRBD2. The CDR3 spans 19 residues. V was pared by 2 bases and J by 3 bases, with 10 bases of the junction left unmatched. The germline CDR1 and CDR2 sequences are LGHDT and YNNKEL (reference sequence). The CDR3 DNA reads TGTGCCAGCAGCCAATTATCGAGCGGGGGGGTTTTTGGGGCCAACGTCCTGACTTTC. This codes for CASSQLSSGGVFGANVLTF.

For this clone: Germline is not matched at one junction end, which may reflect a read error. The rearrangement uses TRBV6-1 and TRBJ2-5; D not resolved. The CDR3 consists of 13 residues. In germline, CDR1 is MNHNS, CDR2 SASEGT. CDR3 region: CASSEGRGETQYF. Written as DNA, the CDR3 is TGTGCCAGCAGCGAAGGGCGAGGAGAGACCCAGTACTTC.

V is TRBV4-2 and J is TRBJ1-5, with 10 positions matching TRBD1. Germline CDR1 LGHNA, CDR2 YNFKEQ. CDR3 size: 14 residues. V lost 1 base, J lost 6 bases, and 0 bases stayed unmatched. In DNA form, the CDR3 reads TGTGCCAGCAGCCAAGGGACAGGGGGTCAGCCCCAGCATTTT. Amino acids: CASSQGTGGQPQHF.